Here is one T cell receptor beta chain with its context. Antigen specificity is unknown. The data derive from a study of T cells in localized non-small cell lung cancer. Findings and caveats of the study: Heterogeneity cannot be ruled out, as sequencing used one tumor region only. Adjacent lung had a median around 50 of the 100 largest tumor clones. The study found T cell clonality highest in uninvolved adjacent lung, above tumor.

Per the germline V gene, CDR1 is MNHGY and CDR2 is SAAAGT. V lost 5 bases, J lost 8 bases, and 11 bases stayed unmatched. The CDR3 sequence is 14 residues long. Here immunoSEQ multiplex PCR was the method, and the copy in TCRdb shows in-frame clones only, minus some. Of roughly 3,300 clones in the sample, approximately 25% are singletons; the top ten hold 20% to 25%. This chain connects TRBV6-8 to TRBJ1-2; 7 bases match TRBD1. The source was lung tumor tissue, collected before any cancer treatment. The sequence was obtained from a man between 35 and 75 years old with stage I lung adenocarcinoma. The CDR3 sequence is CASSAQGGLGGYTF. The CDR3 DNA sequence: TGTGCCAGCAGTGCCCAGGGGGGCCTAGGGGGCTACACCTTC.